The rows below give T cell receptor beta chains drawn from one sample of a study of T-cell reconstitution after alpha-beta-depleted transplantation in children. MiXCR, applied by TCRdb to the PCR reads, yields one record per CDR3 protein. The sample has 97,000 or so distinct CDR3 sequences; approximately 8% are singletons. Material: PBMCs, obtained before TCRalphabeta/CD19-depleted stem cell transplant. Receptor source: a boy aged 2-9 years with acute lymphoblastic leukemia, due to receive a stem cell transplant. The CDR3 runs from the conserved cysteine through the conserved F or W. Fields, in order: V gene, clone size, J gene, D gene, CDR3 DNA, CDR3 protein. A D gene is named only where the DNA matches it firmly. Only part of the rows carry a size: once, few, many, or a class if the clone is expanded.

v_gene: TRBV7-2
abundance: many
j_gene: TRBJ1-6
d_gene: .
CDR3nt: TGTGCCAGCAGCTTAATGGGGCAGGGAAATTCACCCCTCCACTTT
CDR3aa: CASSLMGQGNSPLHF

v_gene: TRBV5-1
abundance: .
j_gene: TRBJ2-1
d_gene: TRBD2
CDR3nt: TGCGCCAGCAGCCAGCGGACTAGCGGGGGGGTTATGGTCCAAAATGAGCAGTTCTTC
CDR3aa: CASSQRTSGGVMVQNEQFF

v_gene: TRBV20-1
abundance: many
j_gene: TRBJ2-1
d_gene: TRBD1
CDR3nt: TGCAGTGCTATCAGGGGGTCGAATGAGCAGTTCTTC
CDR3aa: CSAIRGSNEQFF

v_gene: TRBV5-6
abundance: .
j_gene: TRBJ2-1
d_gene: TRBD2
CDR3nt: TGTGCCAGCAGCTTGATACTAGCGGGGGTCAATGAGCAGTTCTTC
CDR3aa: CASSLILAGVNEQFF

v_gene: TRBV21-1
abundance: many
j_gene: TRBJ2-7
d_gene: .
CDR3nt: TGTGCCAGCAGCCCCCTTTCTTGGGGGTTGGCCTACGAGCAGTACTTC
CDR3aa: CASSPLSWGLAYEQYF

v_gene: TRBV6-1
abundance: .
j_gene: TRBJ2-3
d_gene: TRBD2
CDR3nt: TGTGCCAGCTGTTGGGAGGGCTTCACAGATACGCAGTATTTT
CDR3aa: CASCWEGFTDTQYF

v_gene: TRBV3-1
abundance: .
j_gene: TRBJ2-1
d_gene: .
CDR3nt: TGTGCCTCCTGCCCCTCGGACACCAGCTTTTACAATGAGCAGTTCTTC
CDR3aa: CASCPSDTSFYNEQFF

v_gene: TRBV25-1
abundance: many
j_gene: TRBJ1-1
d_gene: .
CDR3nt: TGTGCCAGCAGTCCTGGGGGGGGCCGGACTGAAGCTTTCTTT
CDR3aa: CASSPGGGRTEAFF

v_gene: TRBV11-2
abundance: many
j_gene: TRBJ1-1
d_gene: .
CDR3nt: TGTGCCAGCAGCCACGGACCGGAGGGGAACACTGAAGCTTTCTTT
CDR3aa: CASSHGPEGNTEAFF

v_gene: TRBV29-1
abundance: .
j_gene: TRBJ1-5
d_gene: .
CDR3nt: TGCAGCGTTGAGAAAGGGAGGTGCGATCAGCCCCAGCATTTT
CDR3aa: CSVEKGRCDQPQHF

v_gene: TRBV20-1
abundance: .
j_gene: TRBJ2-1
d_gene: TRBD2
CDR3nt: TGCAGTGCTAGATCACTAGCGGGGGGGAGGGAGCAGTTCTTC
CDR3aa: CSARSLAGGREQFF

v_gene: TRBV18
abundance: many
j_gene: TRBJ1-4
d_gene: .
CDR3nt: TGTGCCAGCTCACCACCTTGGCGGGAAAAACTGTTTTTT
CDR3aa: CASSPPWREKLFF

v_gene: TRBV12-3/TRBV12-4
abundance: few
j_gene: TRBJ2-7
d_gene: TRBD2
CDR3nt: TGTGCCAGCAGTCCGGGGGGGCAGGGCAAGGGGGAGCAGTACTTC
CDR3aa: CASSPGGQGKGEQYF

v_gene: TRBV27
abundance: many
j_gene: TRBJ2-1
d_gene: .
CDR3nt: TGTGCCAGCAGCGACCTCTACAATGAGCAGTTCTTC
CDR3aa: CASSDLYNEQFF

v_gene: TRBV20-1
abundance: .
j_gene: TRBJ2-1
d_gene: TRBD2
CDR3nt: TGCAGTGCTAGAAACATAGCGGGGGGAGGGAATGAGCAGTTCTTC
CDR3aa: CSARNIAGGGNEQFF